Listed here are 17 T cell receptor beta chains from one sample, sequenced in a study of T cells in Graves' hyperthyroidism and ophthalmopathy. RNA transcripts gave rise to amplified TCR beta CDR3 regions. Initially, a first-round RT-PCR of the TCR CDR3 employed the HTBI primer set. TCRdb reanalysed the multiplex PCR reads using MiXCR and keeps one entry per CDR3 protein. Among about 570,000 distinct CDR3 sequences, around 46% were seen once, and the ten largest hold around 20%. The specimen sequenced was peripheral blood or thyroid tissue (not recorded which). These receptors originate from an adult woman with Graves' disease, either hyperthyroidism or ophthalmopathy (not recorded which).

The chain combines TRBV10-3 with TRBJ2-1; D remains ambiguous. Trimming took 6 bases from V and 3 from J, leaving 3 bases between them. The length of the CDR3 is 11 residues. In germline, CDR1 is ENHRY, CDR2 SYGVKD. The CDR3 is CAIRDYNEQFF. In DNA, the CDR3 is TGTGCCATCAGAGACTACAATGAGCAGTTCTTC.

This clonotype was observed a single time. The rearrangement joins TRBV6-1 to TRBJ2-7; tentatively, D is TRBD1 (5 bases). There are 12 residues in the CDR3. Trimming removed 5 bases from V and 6 bases from J, with 11 bases in between. Germline values: CDR1 MNHNS, CDR2 SASEGT. The CDR3 loop reads CASSLSRVEQYF. The CDR3, as DNA: TGTGCCAGCAGTTTAAGCAGGGTCGAGCAGTACTTC.

The table lists this clonotype with a few counts. The chain employs TRBV2 and TRBJ1-1; no definite D call. Trimming removed 7 bases at V and 7 bases at J, with 13 bases between. The V gene's germline CDR1 is SNHLY and CDR2 FYNNEI. The CDR3 loop spans 12 amino acids. CDR3 sequence (DNA): TGTGCCAGCAACTCGGACGTCGATGAAGCTTTCTTT. Protein: CASNSDVDEAFF.

This clonotype has at least ten counts. This may be a read error: a much more frequent sequence differs by one nucleotide. This sequence joins TRBV20-1 and TRBJ1-6; 8 bases align to TRBD1. The junction had 17 bases not matched to a gene; V was cut back by 2 bases and J by 14 bases. Germline V CDR1 and CDR2: DFQATT, SNEGSKA (reference sequence). This CDR3 has 16 amino acids. The CDR3 here is CSARTLQGAQSLSLHF. For the CDR3, the DNA is TGCAGTGCTAGAACATTGCAGGGGGCGCAATCTCTGTCCCTCCACTTT.

This clonotype was counted at least ten times. V usage is TRBV9 and J usage is TRBJ2-7; D is perhaps TRBD1 (7 bases). Trimming took off 4 bases at V and 3 bases at J, with 17 bases between the two ends. Germline CDR1 reads SGDLS; CDR2 reads YYNGEE. This CDR3 has 15 amino acids. This CDR3 reads CASSKGGGLIYEQYF. The DNA for the CDR3 is TGTGCCAGCAGCAAAGGAGGGGGCCTCATCTACGAGCAGTACTTC.

This chain joins TRBV20-1 and TRBJ2-7; TRBD2 aligns across 9 bases. The trim removed 3 bases at V and 4 bases at J, leaving 13 bases unmatched. CDR1 is DFQATT and CDR2 is SNEGSKA in the germline V gene (reference sequence). The CDR3 totals 16 residues. CDR3 loop: CSASGIVAGVGYEQYF. The DNA of the CDR3 is TGCAGTGCTAGTGGAATAGTAGCGGGAGTAGGTTACGAGCAGTACTTC.

This sequence joins TRBV25-1 and TRBJ1-2; D is uncertain. The CDR3 contains 15 residues. V lost 5 bases and J 5 bases, leaving 18 bases between the germline ends. CDR1 is MGHDK, CDR2 SYGVNS, per germline. This chain's CDR3 is CASSLIGASSYGYTF. CDR3 bases: TGTGCCAGCAGTTTAATCGGCGCCAGCTCGTATGGCTACACCTTC.

V and J are TRBV7-2 and TRBJ1-3, with a weak D call TRBD1 (5 bases). This CDR3 comprises 15 residues. Trimming pared 5 bases from V and 0 bases from J, leaving 11 bases between. Germline V gene lookup returns CDR1 SGHTA and CDR2 FQGNSA. The CDR3 here is CASSPGATSGNTIYF. CDR3 bases: TGTGCCAGCAGCCCCGGGGCCACCTCTGGAAACACCATATATTTT. The full variable domain, rest sourced from reference TRBV7-2 and TRBJ1-3, is GAGVSQSPSNKVTEKGKDVELRCDPISGHTALYWYRQSLGQGLEFLIYFQGNSAPDKSGLPSDRFSAERTGGSVSTLTIQRTQQEDSAVYLCASSPGATSGNTIYFGEGSWLTVV.

This clonotype was picked up a small number of times. The chain couples TRBV6-2 or TRBV6-3 to TRBJ2-2; the D is unclear. Trimming cost V 10 bases and J 0 bases, with 15 bases left between them. CDR3 length equals 15 residues. Germline V gives CDR1 MNHEY, CDR2 SVGEGT. The DNA of the CDR3 is TGTGCCACCAAGCCTATAAGGGCGAACACCGGGGAGCTGTTTTTT. Translated: CATKPIRANTGELFF.

The chain joins TRBV7-2 to TRBJ2-1; a possible D gene is TRBD2 (5 bases). CDR1 is SGHTA, CDR2 FQGNSA, per germline. Trimming took off 6 bases at V and 8 bases at J, with 17 bases between the two ends. The CDR3 has 14 amino acids. The CDR3 region is CASSWTVPADEQFF. CDR3 sequence (DNA): TGTGCCAGCAGTTGGACTGTCCCGGCGGATGAGCAGTTCTTC. The variable domain in full, with the rest retrieved from reference TRBV7-2 and TRBJ2-1, is GAGVSQSPSNKVTEKGKDVELRCDPISGHTALYWYRQSLGQGLEFLIYFQGNSAPDKSGLPSDRFSAERTGGSVSTLTIQRTQQEDSAVYLCASSWTVPADEQFFGPGTRLTVL.

V gene TRBV6-1 combines with J gene TRBJ2-7, with TRBD1 as a possible D gene (5 bases). V lost 5 bases and J lost 7, with 21 bases in between. CDR1 is MNHNS, CDR2 SASEGT, per germline. This CDR3 is 15 amino acids long. This CDR3 reads CASSSISTDTLEQYF. The CDR3 nucleotides are TGTGCCAGCAGTTCTATATCGACGGACACCTTAGAGCAGTACTTC.

This clonotype appeared a few times. The chain recombines TRBV5-1 with TRBJ1-3; D gene unclear. Germline V gene data show CDR1 as SGHRS and CDR2 as YFSETQ. Trimming removed 0 bases at V and 0 bases at J, with 4 bases between. The CDR3 consists of 14 residues. CDR3 in DNA: TGCGCCAGCAGCTTGGGTAACTCTGGAAACACCATATATTTT. This translates into CASSLGNSGNTIYF.

In this sample, this clonotype turned up once. A single base separates this from a much larger clone, so it may be a read error. The chain employs TRBV16 and TRBJ1-5; TRBD1 is a possible D gene (6 bases). CDR1 is KGHSY and CDR2 is FQNENV in the germline V gene. The CDR3 extends over 16 amino acids. The CDR3, as DNA: TGTGCCAGCAGCCAATCTCTGGGAGGGGGTGATCAGCCCCGGCATTTT. It codes for CASSQSLGGGDQPRHF.

J is TRBJ2-7 and V is TRBV7-9; 11 nucleotides align to TRBD2. Germline loops: CDR1 SEHNR, CDR2 FQNEAQ (reference sequence). There are 17 residues in the CDR3. With V trimmed by 4 bases and J by 3 bases, 11 bases remained unmatched. Written as DNA, the CDR3 is TGTGCCAGCAGCTCAGGGCTAGATCTAGCGGGAGGCTACGAGCAGTACTTC. Amino acids: CASSSGLDLAGGYEQYF.

This clonotype was detected only once. A junction boundary mismatches the germline segment, possibly from a read error. This chain joins TRBV7-2 and TRBJ2-2; D perhaps matches TRBD2 (6 bases). This CDR3 region has 17 residues. The germline V gene encodes CDR1 SGHTA and CDR2 FQGNSA. The chain's CDR3 is CASSTGEWVPNTGELFF. The CDR3 nucleotides are TGTGCCAGCAGCACGGGGGAATGGGTCCCGAACACTGGGGAGCTGTTTTTT.

The chain is built from TRBV20-1 and TRBJ2-3; TRBD1 is a possible D gene (6 bases). This CDR3 is built from 14 residues. The V gene lost 5 bases and the J gene lost 0 bases, with 12 bases spanning the gap. Germline V gene sequence: CDR1 DFQATT, CDR2 SNEGSKA (reference sequence). The CDR3 sequence is CSAPLQGSTDTQYF. In DNA, the CDR3 is TGCAGTGCTCCACTACAGGGAAGCACAGATACGCAGTATTTT.

The chain carries TRBV29-1 and TRBJ1-1; D gene uncertain. The CDR3 consists of 12 residues. Trimming removed 4 bases from V and 3 bases from J, with 9 bases in between. Germline assignment: CDR1 SQVTM and CDR2 ANQGSEA. The CDR3 spells CSVGTKHTEAFF. The CDR3 DNA reads TGCAGCGTTGGTACAAAGCACACTGAAGCTTTCTTT.